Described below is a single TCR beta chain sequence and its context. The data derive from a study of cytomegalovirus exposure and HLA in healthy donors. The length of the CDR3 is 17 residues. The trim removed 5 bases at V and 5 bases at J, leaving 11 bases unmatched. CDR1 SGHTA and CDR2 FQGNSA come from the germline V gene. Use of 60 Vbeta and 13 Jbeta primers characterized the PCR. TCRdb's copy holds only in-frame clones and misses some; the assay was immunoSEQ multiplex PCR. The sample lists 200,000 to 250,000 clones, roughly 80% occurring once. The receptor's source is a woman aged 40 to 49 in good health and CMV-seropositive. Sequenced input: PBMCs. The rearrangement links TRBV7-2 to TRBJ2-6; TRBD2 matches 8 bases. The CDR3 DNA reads TGTGCCAGCAGCCCTTGGAGCGGGGGTACTTGGGCCAACGTCCTGACTTTC. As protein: CASSPWSGGTWANVLTF.